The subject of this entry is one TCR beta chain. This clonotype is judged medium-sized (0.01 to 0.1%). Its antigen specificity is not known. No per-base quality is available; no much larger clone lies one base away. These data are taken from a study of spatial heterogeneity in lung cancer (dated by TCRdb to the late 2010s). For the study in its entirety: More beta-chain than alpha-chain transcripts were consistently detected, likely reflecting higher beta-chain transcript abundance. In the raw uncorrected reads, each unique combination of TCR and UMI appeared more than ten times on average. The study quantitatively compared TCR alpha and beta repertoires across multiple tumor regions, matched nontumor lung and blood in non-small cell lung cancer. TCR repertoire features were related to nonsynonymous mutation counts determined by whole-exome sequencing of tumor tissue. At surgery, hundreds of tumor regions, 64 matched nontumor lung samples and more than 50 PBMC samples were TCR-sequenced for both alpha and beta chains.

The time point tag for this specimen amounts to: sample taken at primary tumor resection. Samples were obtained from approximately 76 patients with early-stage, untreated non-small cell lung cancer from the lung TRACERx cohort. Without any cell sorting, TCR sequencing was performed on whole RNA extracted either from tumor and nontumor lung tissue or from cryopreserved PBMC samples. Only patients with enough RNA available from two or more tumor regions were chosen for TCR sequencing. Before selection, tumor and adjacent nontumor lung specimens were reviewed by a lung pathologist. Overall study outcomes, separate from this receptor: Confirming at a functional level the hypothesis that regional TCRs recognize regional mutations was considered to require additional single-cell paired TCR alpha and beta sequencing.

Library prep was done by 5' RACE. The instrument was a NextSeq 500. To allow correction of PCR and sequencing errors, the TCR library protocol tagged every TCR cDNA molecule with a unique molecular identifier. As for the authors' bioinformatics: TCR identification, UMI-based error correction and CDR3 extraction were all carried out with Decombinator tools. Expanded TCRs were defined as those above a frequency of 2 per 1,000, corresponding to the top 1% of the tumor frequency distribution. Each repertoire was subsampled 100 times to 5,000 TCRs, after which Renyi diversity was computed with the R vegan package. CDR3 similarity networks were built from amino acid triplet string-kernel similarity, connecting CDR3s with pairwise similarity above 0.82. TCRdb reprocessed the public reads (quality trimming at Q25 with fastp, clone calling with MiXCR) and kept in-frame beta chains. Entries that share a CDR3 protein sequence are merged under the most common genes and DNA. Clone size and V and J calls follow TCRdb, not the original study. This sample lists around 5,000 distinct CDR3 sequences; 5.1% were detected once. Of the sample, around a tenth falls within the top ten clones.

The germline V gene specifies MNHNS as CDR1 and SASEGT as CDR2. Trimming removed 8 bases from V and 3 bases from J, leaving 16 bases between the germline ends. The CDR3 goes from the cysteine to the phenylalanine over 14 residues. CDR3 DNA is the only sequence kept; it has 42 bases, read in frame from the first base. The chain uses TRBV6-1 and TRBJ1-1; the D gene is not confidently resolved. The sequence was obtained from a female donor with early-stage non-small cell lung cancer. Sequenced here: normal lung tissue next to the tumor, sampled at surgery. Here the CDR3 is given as CASWAAQLYTEAFF. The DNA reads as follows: TGTGCCAGCTGGGCCGCCCAGCTCTACACTGAAGCTTTCTTT.